This T cell receptor (beta chain) was sequenced for a study of graft-versus-host responses after intestinal transplantation. Study at large: Transplantation in recipients was multivisceral, liver-intestinal, or isolated intestinal. All recipients were given anti-thymocyte globulin induction, and tacrolimus and steroids were then administered for around three years. Study conclusions and caveats: GvH clones occurred in recipient marrow; some first appeared in ileum or blood. The highest levels of circulating GvH clones went along with early declines in HvG clones after transplant.

Germline V gene sequence: CDR1 MDHEN, CDR2 SYDVKM. The V and J ends lost 6 bases and 0 bases respectively, with 15 bases between them. CDR3 length: 15 amino acids. Profiled with immunoSEQ multiplex PCR; TCRdb holds only in-frame clones, not every one. The data contain around 100,000 clones, more than 75% of them seen just once; the ten biggest clones take up around 0.86%. Note on this clone: Its target is unknown.

Here the sequenced sample was unstimulated CD4+ T cells sorted from spleen or lymph node cells, taken before transplant. The chain is built from TRBV28 and TRBJ2-7; D is tentatively TRBD1 or TRBD2 (5 bases each). This TCR derives from a human donor who was the organ donor for an intestinal transplant. The CDR3 protein is CASSLSGQSSYEQYF. The CDR3, as DNA: TGTGCCAGCAGCCTATCGGGGCAGAGCTCCTACGAGCAGTACTTC.